This record concerns one TCR beta chain sequence. Its cognate antigen is unknown. This record belongs to a study of T cells in Graves' hyperthyroidism and ophthalmopathy. Broader study findings: Blood also held most thyroid clonotypes expanded beyond 0.001. Ophthalmopathy and stable hyperthyroidism were told apart by a 13 V-J model.

V was cut by 0 bases and J by 5 bases, with 19 bases left in between. Germline CDR1 is SGHDN and CDR2 is FVKESK. This CDR3 has 17 residues. Lactation, pregnancy, other autoimmune disease or uncontrolled infection excluded patients. A 10 ml volume of fresh peripheral blood provided the PBMCs. From RNA transcripts, TCR beta CDR3 regions were amplified. First-round RT-PCR of the TCR CDR3 relied on the HTBI primer set. One entry per CDR3 protein results from TCRdb running MiXCR on the multiplex PCR reads. The sample yields 390,000 or so distinct CDR3 sequences, approximately 15% seen once. Sequencing input: blood. The chain employs TRBV14 and TRBJ1-2; unclear D gene. This receptor was obtained from a man aged 18 to 35 with Graves' ophthalmopathy. This CDR3 reads CASSQEEIGQAFYGYTF. The CDR3 DNA is TGTGCCAGCAGCCAAGAAGAGATAGGGCAGGCCTTTTATGGCTACACCTTC.